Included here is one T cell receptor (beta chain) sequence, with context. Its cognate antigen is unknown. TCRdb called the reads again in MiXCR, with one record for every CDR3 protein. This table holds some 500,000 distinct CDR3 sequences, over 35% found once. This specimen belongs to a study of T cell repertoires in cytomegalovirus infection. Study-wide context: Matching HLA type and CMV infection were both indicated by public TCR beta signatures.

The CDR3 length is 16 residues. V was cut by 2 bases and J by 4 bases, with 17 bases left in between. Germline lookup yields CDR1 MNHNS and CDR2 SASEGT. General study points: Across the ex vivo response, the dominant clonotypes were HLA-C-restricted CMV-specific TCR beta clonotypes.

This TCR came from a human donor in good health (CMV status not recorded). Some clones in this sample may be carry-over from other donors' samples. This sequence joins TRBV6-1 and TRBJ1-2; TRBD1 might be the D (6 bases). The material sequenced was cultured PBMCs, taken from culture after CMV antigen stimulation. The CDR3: CASSERPGTGIYGYTF. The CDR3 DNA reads TGTGCCAGCAGTGAACGCCCCGGTACAGGGATCTATGGCTACACCTTC.